Presented here are 32 T cell receptor beta chains from one specimen sequenced in a study of T-cell memory formation after mild COVID-19. MiXCR, applied by TCRdb to the 5' RACE reads, yields one record per CDR3 protein. The sample has hundreds of thousands of distinct CDR3 sequences, approximately 27% seen once; the top ten hold 13%. The source material was PBMCs or a T cell subset sorted from them (not recorded which). Receptor source: an adult woman who had mild COVID-19 (a few samples of this study predate the infection). Cell type and time point are not known.

This clonotype was detected only a few times. The chain employs TRBV12-3 or TRBV12-4 and TRBJ1-1; 9 bases fit TRBD1. The J segment lost 1 base and the V segment lost 5 bases, leaving 11 bases of the junction unmatched. The CDR3 has 17 amino acids. The CDR3: CASSPHGQGRGNTEAFF. The CDR3 coding sequence is TGTGCCAGCAGTCCACACGGACAGGGGAGAGGGAACACTGAAGCTTTCTTT.

The chain couples TRBV7-3 to TRBJ1-1, with a tentative D call TRBD1 (5 bases). The length of the CDR3 is 16 residues. Germline CDR1 SGHTA, CDR2 FQGTGA. V lost 5 bases and J lost 1, with 17 bases in between. CDR3 residues: CASSASRRGENTEAFF. The CDR3 DNA follows: TGTGCCAGCAGCGCTTCTCGGAGAGGGGAGAACACTGAAGCTTTCTTT.

This clonotype has just a few counts. V usage is TRBV4-1 and J usage is TRBJ1-5; no clear D. The CDR3 sequence is 14 residues long. Germline CDR1 is MGHRA and CDR2 is YSYEKL. Trimming took 4 bases from V and 5 from J, leaving 12 bases between them. The CDR3 nucleotides are TGCGCCAGCAGCCCCCAGCCCACTGATCAGCCCCAGCATTTT. Encoded protein: CASSPQPTDQPQHF.

The J gene is TRBJ2-7, the V gene TRBV7-9; tentative D call: TRBD1 (5 bases). This CDR3 has 15 amino acids. Looked up from germline, CDR1 is SEHNR and CDR2 is FQNEAQ (reference sequence). V was shortened by 5 bases and J by 0 bases, with 14 bases between the two germline ends. The CDR3 spells CASSPALDSSYEQYF. The CDR3 DNA reads as TGTGCCAGCAGCCCTGCGCTTGACAGCTCCTACGAGCAGTACTTC. The whole variable domain, remainder taken from reference TRBV7-9 and TRBJ2-7, is DTGVSQNPRHKITKRGQNVTFRCDPISEHNRLYWYRQTLGQGPEFLTYFQNEAQLEKSRLLSDRFSAERPKGSFSTLEIQRTEQGDSAMYLCASSPALDSSYEQYFGPGTRLTVT.

V is TRBV11-3 and J is TRBJ2-5; D may correspond to TRBD1 or TRBD2 (6 bases each). V was cut by 5 bases and J by 0 bases, with 16 bases left in between. The CDR3 sequence is 16 residues long. Germline V gene lookup returns CDR1 SGHNT and CDR2 YENEEA. The CDR3 DNA is TGTGCCAGCAGCAGGGGGGCAGGAGCATACCAAGAGACCCAGTACTTC. Protein sequence: CASSRGAGAYQETQYF. The full variable domain, in which reference TRBV11-3 and TRBJ2-5 provide the parts outside the CDR3, is EAGVVQSPRYKIIEKKQPVAFWCNPISGHNTLYWYLQNLGQGPELLIRYENEEAVDDSQLPKDRFSAERLKGVDSTLKIQPAELGDSAVYLCASSRGAGAYQETQYFGPGTRLLVL.

This clonotype turned up a few times. The chain has TRBV5-6 and TRBJ1-1; no clear D gene. In germline, CDR1 is SGHDT, CDR2 YYEEEE. This CDR3 is built from 15 residues. The germline V and J ends were trimmed by 0 bases and 3 bases, with 12 bases remaining between them. The CDR3 sequence: CASSLGSGLDTEAFF. In DNA form, the CDR3 reads TGTGCCAGCAGCTTGGGGTCGGGGTTGGACACTGAAGCTTTCTTT.

The gene calls are TRBV18 and TRBJ2-5, with TRBD1 identical over 7 bases. This CDR3 spans 15 amino acids. Trimming at V came to 3 bases and at J to 0 bases, leaving 4 bases not matched to a gene. Germline CDR1 is KGHSH and CDR2 is LQKENI. CDR3 region: CASSPGTEYQETQYF. DNA for the CDR3: TGTGCCAGCTCACCCGGGACAGAGTACCAAGAGACCCAGTACTTC.

The chain has TRBV12-3 or TRBV12-4 and TRBJ1-3; no firm D call. Trimming removed 5 bases from V and 7 bases from J, with 9 bases in between. CDR3 length: 12 amino acids. The CDR3 is CASSPGRNTIYF. Here the CDR3 DNA reads TGTGCCAGCAGTCCCGGTCGGAACACCATATATTTT.

This sequence joins TRBV27 and TRBJ2-3; TRBD2 aligns across 10 bases. After removal of 3 bases from V and 3 bases from J, the junction contained 15 bases not matched to a gene. Germline CDR1 MNHEY, CDR2 SMNVEV (reference sequence). The CDR3 loop spans 19 amino acids. Written as DNA, the CDR3 is TGTGCCAGCAGTTTTACCCCTCTAGCGGGGGTCGGACAAACAGATACGCAGTATTTT. Encoded protein: CASSFTPLAGVGQTDTQYF.

This clonotype was observed a handful of times. The V call is TRBV7-8, the J call TRBJ1-5; a possible D gene is TRBD1 (6 bases). Trimming took 4 bases from V and 7 from J, leaving 14 bases between them. Germline-derived CDR1 and CDR2 are SGHVS and FQNEAQ. The length of the CDR3 is 14 residues. The CDR3 spells CASSSTGRGQPQHF. DNA of the CDR3: TGTGCCAGCAGCTCGACAGGTAGAGGACAGCCCCAGCATTTT.

The V gene is TRBV20-1, the J gene TRBJ1-2, with TRBD1 matching over 7 bases. CDR1 and CDR2 from the germline V gene are DFQATT and SNEGSKA (reference sequence). This CDR3 comprises 14 residues. J was trimmed by 2 bases and V by 6 bases; bases with no gene match: 9. CDR3 residues: CSAASPGGNYGYTF. In DNA form, the CDR3 reads TGCAGTGCCGCAAGTCCAGGGGGAAACTATGGCTACACCTTC.

The CDR3 DNA sequence: TGTGCCAGCAGGCTGACAGGGCCCTCCTACAATGAGCAGTTCTTC. Amino acid sequence: CASRLTGPSYNEQFF. The chain recombines TRBV2 with TRBJ2-1, with TRBD1 identical over 7 bases. CDR1 is SNHLY, CDR2 FYNNEI, per germline. The CDR3 is 15 amino acids. Trimming removed 6 bases from V and 0 bases from J; junction bases left unmatched: 5.

The CDR3 loop is CASSLHRVGDTEAFF. The CDR3 bases are TGCGCCAGCAGCTTGCACAGGGTGGGGGACACTGAAGCTTTCTTT. The chain uses TRBV5-1 and TRBJ1-1; D is perhaps TRBD1 (6 bases). The germline V gene encodes CDR1 SGHRS and CDR2 YFSETQ. This CDR3 has 15 residues. The V gene lost 1 base and the J gene lost 3 bases, with 13 bases spanning the gap. Combining the CDR3 with reference TRBV5-1 and TRBJ1-1 gives the whole variable domain KAGVTQTPRYLIKTRGQQVTLSCSPISGHRSVSWYQQTPGQGLQFLFEYFSETQRNKGNFPGRFSGRQFSNSRSEMNVSTLELGDSALYLCASSLHRVGDTEAFFGQGTRLTVV.

The DNA for the CDR3 is TGTGCCAGCAGTTACTGGGGCGGGGGGAGCTCCTACAATGAGCAGTTCTTC. Translation gives CASSYWGGGSSYNEQFF. This chain connects TRBV6-5 to TRBJ2-1, with 8 bases lining up with TRBD2. The germline V gene has CDR1 MNHEY and CDR2 SVGAGI. V was pared by 1 base and J by 0 bases, with 5 bases of the junction left unmatched. This CDR3 has 17 amino acids.

This clonotype was counted at least ten times. This sequence joins TRBV5-1 and TRBJ2-2; possibly TRBD2 for D (5 bases). V dropped 0 bases and J dropped 3 bases, with 15 bases sitting between them. Per the germline V gene, CDR1 is SGHRS and CDR2 is YFSETQ. The CDR3 has 17 amino acids. In DNA form, the CDR3 reads TGCGCCAGCAGCTTGGGTTTCGGGGTGACCCACACCGGGGAGCTGTTTTTT. This encodes CASSLGFGVTHTGELFF.

The CDR3 region is CASSQDWEVDDTQYF. The CDR3 DNA reads as TGTGCCAGCAGCCAAGATTGGGAGGTGGATGATACGCAGTATTTT. This chain uses TRBV14 with TRBJ2-3; D perhaps matches TRBD2 (6 bases). V gave up 0 bases and J gave up 6 bases, with 13 bases separating them. Germline CDR1 and CDR2: SGHDN and FVKESK. The CDR3 totals 15 residues.

This clonotype occurred a few times. This chain connects TRBV12-3 or TRBV12-4 to TRBJ1-2; D call uncertain. The CDR3 is made up of 15 amino acids. Trimming cost V 5 bases and J 5 bases, with 18 bases left between them. Here the CDR3 reads CASSVLGSARYGYTF. The CDR3 DNA is TGTGCCAGCAGTGTCCTTGGCTCCGCCCGATATGGCTACACCTTC.

The chain employs TRBV7-2 and TRBJ2-3, with 8 positions matching TRBD2. This CDR3 region has 15 residues. The V segment lost 5 bases and the J segment 6 bases; nucleotides outside the gene matches: 10. Germline V gives CDR1 SGHTA, CDR2 FQGNSA. CDR3 DNA: TGTGCCAGCAGCCCCGTCGGAGCGGGGGCGGATACGCAGTATTTT. This translates into CASSPVGAGADTQYF.

This rearrangement joins TRBV2 to TRBJ2-1, with 9 bases aligning to TRBD1. The CDR3 covers 13 residues. The J segment lost 9 bases and the V segment lost 2 bases, leaving 2 bases of the junction unmatched. Per the germline V gene, CDR1 is SNHLY and CDR2 is FYNNEI. The CDR3 reads CASSEKQGAEQFF. In nucleotides, the CDR3 is TGTGCCAGCAGTGAAAAACAGGGGGCTGAGCAGTTCTTC.

J is TRBJ2-3 and V is TRBV12-3 or TRBV12-4, with D perhaps TRBD2 (7 bases). With 8 bases removed from V and 5 bases from J, the gap between germline ends came to 17 bases. The CDR3 length is 14 residues. The CDR3 DNA reads TGTGCCAGCCTCTGGTGGGGGGGGCAAGATACGCAGTATTTT. Residues: CASLWWGGQDTQYF.

The genes are TRBV2 and TRBJ2-3; a weak D match, TRBD1 (6 bases). Germline V gene lookup returns CDR1 SNHLY and CDR2 FYNNEI. This CDR3 spans 14 amino acids. The ends were cut back, 2 bases at V and 4 bases at J, with 10 bases in the middle. CDR3 coding DNA: TGTGCCAGCAGTGAACAGGGGACGGCAGATACGCAGTATTTT. Encoded protein: CASSEQGTADTQYF.

The chain couples TRBV6-1 to TRBJ2-3; TRBD1 might be the D (5 bases). With 2 bases removed from V and 9 bases from J, the gap between germline ends came to 21 bases. Germline V gives CDR1 MNHNS, CDR2 SASEGT. The CDR3 runs 16 residues. The CDR3 is CASSERSPGIVNTQYF. The CDR3, as DNA: TGTGCCAGCAGTGAAAGATCCCCAGGGATCGTTAACACGCAGTATTTT.

The DNA of the CDR3 is TGTGCCAGCAGTGGGACGAACACTGAAGCTTTCTTT. Its translation is CASSGTNTEAFF. The chain has TRBV9 and TRBJ1-1; perhaps TRBD1 as D (5 bases). There are 12 residues in the CDR3. The V gene's germline CDR1 is SGDLS and CDR2 YYNGEE. Trimming took 5 bases from V and 1 from J, leaving 6 bases between them. Full variable domain (remainder filled in from reference TRBV9 and TRBJ1-1): DSGVTQTPKHLITATGQRVTLRCSPRSGDLSVYWYQQSLDQGLQFLIQYYNGEERAKGNILERFSAQQFPDLHSELNLSSLELGDSALYFCASSGTNTEAFFGQGTRLTVV.

The chain employs TRBV7-6 and TRBJ2-3; TRBD2 aligns across 13 bases. The CDR3 runs 15 residues. J was trimmed by 6 bases and V by 4 bases; bases with no gene match: 4. CDR1 is SGHVS and CDR2 is FNYEAQ in the germline V gene. This CDR3 reads CASSWTSGSSDTQYF. In DNA, the CDR3 is TGTGCCAGCAGCTGGACTAGCGGGAGTTCGGATACGCAGTATTTT.

The chain links TRBV20-1 to TRBJ2-7; D may match TRBD1 or TRBD2 (5 bases each). The germline V gene has CDR1 DFQATT and CDR2 SNEGSKA (reference sequence). The V end was cut by 3 bases, the J end by 6 bases, with 21 bases between. The CDR3 loop spans 15 amino acids. CDR3 loop: CSASPPGRPIGEQYF. The CDR3 DNA reads as TGCAGTGCTAGTCCTCCGGGACGGCCCATTGGCGAGCAGTACTTC.

This clonotype came up a few times. This chain connects TRBV7-2 to TRBJ2-7; TRBD2 matches 10 bases. The ends lost 1 base at V and 2 bases at J; junction bases unmatched: 8. Germline lookup yields CDR1 SGHTA and CDR2 FQGNSA. The CDR3 has 17 amino acids. CDR3 amino acids: CASSLVSSGGPTYEQYF. As DNA, the CDR3 is TGTGCCAGCAGCTTAGTTTCTAGCGGGGGACCTACCTACGAGCAGTACTTC.

This clonotype was seen more than once but under ten times. The chain recombines TRBV13 with TRBJ2-7, with D possibly being TRBD1 (5 bases). Trimming removed 4 bases at V and 5 bases at J, with 12 bases between. Germline V gene data show CDR1 as PRHDT and CDR2 as FYEKMQ (reference sequence). The CDR3 consists of 13 residues. CDR3 loop: CASSSRAVDEQYF. The CDR3 bases are TGTGCCAGCAGCTCCAGGGCCGTGGACGAGCAGTACTTC. The full variable domain, with the rest looked up from reference TRBV13 and TRBJ2-7, is AAGVIQSPRHLIKEKRETATLKCYPIPRHDTVYWYQQGPGQDPQFLISFYEKMQSDKGSIPDRFSAQQFSDYHSELNMSSLELGDSALYFCASSSRAVDEQYFGPGTRLTVT.

This clonotype appeared a few times. The chain joins TRBV4-1 to TRBJ2-1, with 11 bases lining up with TRBD1. CDR1 is MGHRA and CDR2 is YSYEKL in the germline V gene. The V segment lost 3 bases and the J segment 6 bases; nucleotides outside the gene matches: 13. The CDR3 length is 18 residues. In DNA, the CDR3 is TGCGCCAGCAGCCAGGGAGAGTACGGACAGGGGGCCGGCAATGAGCAGTTCTTC. It encodes CASSQGEYGQGAGNEQFF.

This clonotype was observed a few times. The V call is TRBV29-1, the J call TRBJ2-1; possibly TRBD2 for D (7 bases). Trimming removed 5 bases at V and 9 bases at J, with 26 bases between. There are 16 residues in the CDR3. The germline CDR1 and CDR2 sequences are SQVTM and ANQGSEA. CDR3 bases: TGCAGCGTTTCAGGGGTAATGGGCGGGAGTGTAACTGAGCAGTTCTTC. As protein: CSVSGVMGGSVTEQFF.

In this sample, this clonotype turned up once. This chain uses TRBV19 with TRBJ1-2, with a tentative D call TRBD1 (6 bases). The V end was cut by 7 bases, the J end by 10 bases, with 19 bases between. CDR3 length: 13 residues. Germline CDR1 is LNHDA and CDR2 is SQIVND (reference sequence). The DNA for the CDR3 is TGTGCCAGTATAGGTGGGGGGCGAAAGGACTACACCTTC. It translates to CASIGGGRKDYTF.

J is TRBJ2-6 and V is TRBV7-9; D is ambiguous. Per the germline V gene, CDR1 is SEHNR and CDR2 is FQNEAQ (reference sequence). Trimming removed 2 bases from V and 2 bases from J, with 7 bases in between. The CDR3 has 15 amino acids. The CDR3 coding sequence is TGTGCCAGCAGCTTAAGCACAGCTGGGGCCAACGTCCTGACTTTC. Its translation: CASSLSTAGANVLTF.

The chain is built from TRBV29-1 and TRBJ1-1, with no clear D. With 0 bases removed from V and 10 bases from J, the gap between germline ends came to 12 bases. The germline V gene has CDR1 SQVTM and CDR2 ANQGSEA. The length of the CDR3 is 12 residues. CDR3 in DNA: TGCAGCGTTGAAGAGGCACATCGGGGAGCTTTCTTT. Translated, it gives CSVEEAHRGAFF.